Presented here are 21 T cell receptor beta chains from one specimen sequenced in a study of cytomegalovirus exposure and HLA in healthy donors. PCR employed 60 Vbeta and 13 Jbeta primers. Assay: immunoSEQ multiplex PCR; the TCRdb copy retains only in-frame clones and omits some. This sample's table has over 100,000 clones. Sequenced: PBMCs. These receptors were obtained from a young man in good health and CMV-seronegative.

The rearrangement joins TRBV7-2 to TRBJ1-5; TRBD1 might be the D (5 bases). The CDR3 is 14 amino acids. Trimming stripped 1 base from V and 6 bases from J, with 10 bases between. Per the germline V gene, CDR1 is SGHTA and CDR2 is FQGNSA. Here the CDR3 DNA reads TGTGCCAGCAGCTTAGTGGGGGGGGGTCAGCCCCAGCATTTT. Protein product: CASSLVGGGQPQHF.

The V gene is TRBV14, the J gene TRBJ1-1; D call uncertain. Germline V gene sequence: CDR1 SGHDN, CDR2 FVKESK. The V end was cut by 0 bases, the J end by 6 bases, with 8 bases between. This CDR3 region has 13 residues. The CDR3 DNA follows: TGTGCCAGCAGCCAAGATTTTGCAGCTGAAGCTTTCTTT. It specifies CASSQDFAAEAFF.

The genes are TRBV25-1 and TRBJ1-1, with D unclear. V lost 4 bases to trimming and J lost 3 bases, with 3 bases between them. The CDR3 covers 11 residues. Germline CDR1 is MGHDK and CDR2 is SYGVNS. The CDR3 loop is CASSGHTEAFF. CDR3 nucleotide sequence: TGTGCCAGCAGTGGGCACACTGAAGCTTTCTTT.

This rearrangement joins TRBV19 to TRBJ2-3; 11 nucleotides line up with TRBD1. V shed 3 bases, J shed 4 bases, and the junction held 6 bases outside the gene matches. Germline assignment: CDR1 LNHDA and CDR2 SQIVND (reference sequence). This CDR3 is built from 16 residues. Here the CDR3 DNA reads TGTGCCAGTAGTATCCGCCCGGGACAGGGGGCAGATACGCAGTATTTT. Protein product: CASSIRPGQGADTQYF.

CDR3 region: CSGGLAVRDTQYF. CDR3 DNA sequence: TGCAGCGGGGGACTAGCAGTTAGAGATACGCAGTATTTT. The genes are TRBV29-1 and TRBJ2-3; 9 bases are a match to TRBD2. This CDR3 contains 13 residues. V dropped 7 bases and J dropped 5; count of bases not matched to a gene: 7. CDR1 SQVTM and CDR2 ANQGSEA come from the germline V gene.

The chain is built from TRBV5-1 and TRBJ2-2; 11 nucleotides align to TRBD1. The germline gives CDR1 SGHRS, CDR2 YFSETQ. Trimming took 4 bases from V and 6 from J; bases not matched to a gene: 2. The CDR3 extends over 14 amino acids. The CDR3 protein is CASSLGQGAGELFF. The CDR3 DNA reads as TGCGCCAGCAGCCTGGGACAGGGGGCCGGGGAGCTGTTTTTT.

The V gene is TRBV10-3, the J gene TRBJ1-2, with D perhaps matching TRBD1 (6 bases). V lost 6 bases, J lost 3 bases, and 20 bases lay in between. The CDR3 is made up of 16 amino acids. Germline CDR1 is ENHRY and CDR2 is SYGVKD. DNA of the CDR3: TGTGCCATCAGAAGACCACAGGGCCCCGGAGACTATGGCTACACCTTC. It specifies CAIRRPQGPGDYGYTF.

The chain uses TRBV14 and TRBJ2-2; D is unresolved. This CDR3 region has 14 residues. Germline CDR1 and CDR2: SGHDN and FVKESK. V lost 6 bases, J lost 4 bases, and 12 bases lay in between. CDR3 DNA: TGTGCCAGCAGTTTGTACAGAGTCACCGGGGAGCTGTTTTTT. Translated: CASSLYRVTGELFF.

V and J are TRBV6-5 and TRBJ1-1, with 7 bases that match TRBD1. Trimming removed 2 bases from V and 0 bases from J; junction bases left unmatched: 3. Germline values: CDR1 MNHEY, CDR2 SVGAGI. This CDR3 has 15 residues. The CDR3 DNA reads TGTGCCAGCAGTTACGACAGGGACATGAACACTGAAGCTTTCTTT. It translates to CASSYDRDMNTEAFF.

The chain uses TRBV6-5 and TRBJ1-2; TRBD1 aligns across 7 bases. Trimming took 6 bases from V and 8 from J; bases not matched to a gene: 6. Germline V CDR1 and CDR2: MNHEY, SVGAGI. The CDR3 is 12 residues long. CDR3 sequence: CASSQSGQGYTF. CDR3 nucleotide sequence: TGTGCCAGCAGCCAGTCGGGACAGGGCTACACCTTC.

The V gene is TRBV30, the J gene TRBJ1-3; maybe TRBD1 (6 bases). This CDR3 is built from 13 residues. Germline-derived CDR1 and CDR2 are GTSNPN and SVGIG (reference sequence). V gave up 4 bases and J gave up 4 bases, with 11 bases separating them. Here the CDR3 reads CAWTGVAGNTIYF. The CDR3 DNA is TGTGCCTGGACAGGGGTGGCCGGAAACACCATATATTTT.

The V and J genes are TRBV5-8 and TRBJ2-5, with D possibly TRBD1 on 6 matching bases. Germline-derived CDR1 and CDR2 are SGHTS and YDEGEE. Trimming pared 0 bases from V and 2 bases from J, leaving 8 bases between. There are 14 residues in the CDR3. The CDR3 nucleotides read TGTGCCAGCAGCTTGGACAGGGAGCAAGAGACCCAGTACTTC. Encoded protein: CASSLDREQETQYF.

The chain recombines TRBV7-8 with TRBJ1-1, with a possible D match to TRBD1 (5 bases). Germline CDR1 and CDR2: SGHVS and FQNEAQ. Trimming cost V 0 bases and J 3 bases, with 8 bases left between them. This CDR3 spans 14 amino acids. This chain's CDR3 is CASSLAGQYTEAFF. The CDR3 bases are TGTGCCAGCAGCTTAGCGGGGCAGTACACTGAAGCTTTCTTT.

The rearrangement links TRBV5-1 to TRBJ2-5; perhaps TRBD1 as D (6 bases). The end of the DNA aligns better with TRBJ2-7, so the J call may be wrong. This CDR3 has 14 amino acids. Germline CDR1 reads SGHRS; CDR2 reads YFSETQ. This CDR3 reads CASRVAGASYEQYF. CDR3 coding DNA: TGCGCCAGCAGGGTGGCAGGGGCCTCCTACGAGCAGTACTTC.

V is TRBV7-3 and J is TRBJ2-5; TRBD2 aligns across 9 bases. CDR1 is SGHTA and CDR2 is FQGTGA in the germline V gene. Losses at the gene ends were 2 bases for V and 2 bases for J; bases not matched to a gene: 3. The CDR3 is 15 amino acids. Written as DNA, the CDR3 is TGTGCCAGCAGCTTACTAGCGGGGAGTCAAGAGACCCAGTACTTC. Protein: CASSLLAGSQETQYF.

The chain combines TRBV5-1 with TRBJ1-4; D gene ambiguous. This CDR3 has 15 residues. Germline CDR1 reads SGHRS; CDR2 reads YFSETQ. Deletions cut 5 bases from V and 5 bases from J, with 16 bases between. The CDR3 is CASSFGKGGNEKLFF. Here the CDR3 DNA reads TGCGCCAGCAGTTTTGGAAAGGGAGGCAATGAAAAACTGTTTTTT.

The V gene is TRBV29-1, the J gene TRBJ2-7, with TRBD2 matching 14 bases. This CDR3 spans 19 amino acids. Germline CDR1 SQVTM, CDR2 ANQGSEA. V lost 2 bases to trimming and J lost 0 bases; unmatched junction nucleotides: 12. In DNA, the CDR3 is TGCAGCGTTGAAATGGTGGGGACTAGCGGGGGAAAGCTCTCCTACGAGCAGTACTTC. Translating gives CSVEMVGTSGGKLSYEQYF.

The DNA for the CDR3 is TGTGCCAGCAGTTTACAGGGTTGGACTGAAGCTTTCTTT. Its protein product is CASSLQGWTEAFF. This chain joins TRBV28 and TRBJ1-1; D perhaps matches TRBD1 (5 bases). CDR3 length: 13 amino acids. Germline CDR1 is MDHEN and CDR2 is SYDVKM. The V end lost 2 bases, the J end lost 5 bases, and 9 bases lay between the germline ends.

The rearrangement uses TRBV6-5 and TRBJ1-1, with 11 bases that match TRBD1. The J segment lost 8 bases and the V segment lost 2 bases, leaving 4 bases of the junction unmatched. CDR3 length: 14 residues. In germline, CDR1 is MNHEY, CDR2 SVGAGI. The CDR3 reads CASSYGQGAIEAFF. The CDR3 nucleotides are TGTGCCAGCAGTTACGGACAGGGGGCGATCGAAGCTTTCTTT.

The chain has TRBV15 and TRBJ2-7; perhaps TRBD1 as D (5 bases). The V end was cut by 3 bases, the J end by 2 bases, with 14 bases between. CDR1 LNHNV and CDR2 YYDKDF come from the germline V gene (reference sequence). This CDR3 region has 15 residues. The CDR3 spells CATSSDREGTYEQYF. The DNA of the CDR3 is TGTGCCACCAGCAGTGACAGAGAAGGAACCTACGAGCAGTACTTC.

The chain recombines TRBV2 with TRBJ2-1, with 9 bases lining up with TRBD2. Per germline, CDR1 SNHLY and CDR2 FYNNEI. The ends lost 6 bases at V and 7 bases at J; junction bases unmatched: 10. This CDR3 spans 15 amino acids. The CDR3: CASSPSAGGKNEQFF. CDR3 in DNA: TGTGCCAGCAGCCCCTCCGCGGGGGGGAAGAATGAGCAGTTCTTC.